The text below deals with one T cell receptor beta chain. Its antigen is not known. This record belongs to a study of blood T cells in healthy people across ages. Trimming pared 0 bases from V and 7 bases from J, leaving 7 bases between. The CDR3 has 13 residues. Germline V gives CDR1 MNHNS, CDR2 SASEGT. Through a sample-barcoded 5' primer and a J-beta primer mix, a second PCR was run for roughly 6 to 11 cycles. A 12-random-nucleotide template-switch adaptor tagged each cDNA molecule. All samples yielded 2.5 million or more CDR3-containing paired-end reads. MiXCR, run by TCRdb on the 5' RACE reads, gives a single entry per CDR3 protein. The data contain about 1.6 million distinct CDR3 sequences, about 31% of them singletons. The study's findings and limits: Investigators viewed diversity estimates from one million T cells as underestimates, the study reported. Unsorted PBMC input precluded a conclusive naive versus antigen-experienced comparison.

The chain carries TRBV6-1 and TRBJ1-5; D is uncertain. This receptor was identified in a woman in her twenties or thirties in good health. The sequencing input was blood. The CDR3 loop reads CASSEAGRQPQHF. The CDR3, as DNA: TGTGCCAGCAGTGAAGCAGGGAGACAGCCCCAGCATTTT.